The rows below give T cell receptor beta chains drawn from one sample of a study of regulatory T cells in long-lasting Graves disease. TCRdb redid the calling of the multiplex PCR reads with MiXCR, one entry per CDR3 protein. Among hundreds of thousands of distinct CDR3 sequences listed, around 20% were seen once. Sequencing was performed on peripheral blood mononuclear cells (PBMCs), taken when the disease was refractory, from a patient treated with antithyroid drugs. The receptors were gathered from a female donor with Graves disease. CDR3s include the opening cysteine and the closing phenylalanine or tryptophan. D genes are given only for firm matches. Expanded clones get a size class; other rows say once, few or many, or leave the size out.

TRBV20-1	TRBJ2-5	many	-	TGCAGTGCTAGAGCCATTGGGGGGGAGACCCAGTACTTC	CSARAIGGETQYF
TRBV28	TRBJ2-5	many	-	TGTGCCAGCAGTCGACCGGGAAGCTTAGAGACCCAGTACTTC	CASSRPGSLETQYF
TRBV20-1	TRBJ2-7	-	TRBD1	TGCAGTGCTAGAGCCTGGACAGGGGTGAGCGAGCAGTACTTC	CSARAWTGVSEQYF
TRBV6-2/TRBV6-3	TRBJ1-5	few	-	TGTGCCAGCAGTTACGTTGTCAGCGAACCAAATCAGCCCCAGCATTTT	CASSYVVSEPNQPQHF
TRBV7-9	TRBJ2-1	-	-	TGTGCCAGCAGCTTAGAGGGTAGTTTCAATGAGCAGTTCTTC	CASSLEGSFNEQFF
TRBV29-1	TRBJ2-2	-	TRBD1	TGCAGCGTTGTGGGGTCTCCAGGGGGCAGCACCGGGGAGCTGTTTTTT	CSVVGSPGGSTGELFF
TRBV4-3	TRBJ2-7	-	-	TGCGCCAGCAGCCAAGGGGCCCGGGACGTTGGCGTGCAGTACTTC	CASSQGARDVGVQYF
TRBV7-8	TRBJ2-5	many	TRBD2	TGTGCCAGCAGCTTGGGGACTAGCGGGGGCCAAGAGACCCAGTACTTC	CASSLGTSGGQETQYF
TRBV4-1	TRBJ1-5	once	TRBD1	TGCGCCAGCGGAGGGGGACAGGGTGGGCAGCCCCAGCATTTT	CASGGGQGGQPQHF
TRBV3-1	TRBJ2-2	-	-	TGTGCCAGCAGCCAAGGGACAGCCAACACCGGGGAGCTGTTTTTT	CASSQGTANTGELFF
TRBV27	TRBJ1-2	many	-	TGTGCCAGCAGCTTCGACAGAGGAGTGCGCGGCTACACCTTC	CASSFDRGVRGYTF
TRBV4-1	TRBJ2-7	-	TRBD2	TGCGCCAGCAGCCAGATACTAGCGGGAAGCGACGAGCAGTACTTC	CASSQILAGSDEQYF
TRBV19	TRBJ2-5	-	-	TGTGCCAGTAGGAAGGCCCCGAGGGAGACCCAGTACTTC	CASRKAPRETQYF
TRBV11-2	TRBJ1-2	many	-	TGTGCCAGCAGCCCCCGGGGTTTGGATGGCTACACCTTC	CASSPRGLDGYTF
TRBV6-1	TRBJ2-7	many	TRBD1	TGTGCCACCGTCCGGGACAGCTCCTACGAGCAGTACTTC	CATVRDSSYEQYF
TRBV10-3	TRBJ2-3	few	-	TGTGCCACCCGGACCCTATCTACAGATACGCAGTATTTT	CATRTLSTDTQYF
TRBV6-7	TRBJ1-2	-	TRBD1	TGTGCCAGCAGTCCCTGGACAGGGTCCGGGGATGGCTACACCTTC	CASSPWTGSGDGYTF
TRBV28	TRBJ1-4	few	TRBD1	TGTGCCAGCAGTTTCGGGGACAGGGTTGAAAAACTGTTTTTT	CASSFGDRVEKLFF
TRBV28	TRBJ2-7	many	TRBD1	TGTGCCAGCAGTGCCGCGGGACAGGACTACGAGCAGTACTTC	CASSAAGQDYEQYF
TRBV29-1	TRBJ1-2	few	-	TGCAGCGTCCCGGCCGGGGGCGAGAACTATGGCTACACCTTC	CSVPAGGENYGYTF
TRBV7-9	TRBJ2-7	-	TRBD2	TGTGCCAGCAGCTTCCAAGCGGGAGGGCCGGCCGAGCAGTACTTC	CASSFQAGGPAEQYF
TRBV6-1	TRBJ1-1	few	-	TGTGCCAGCAGCGGTGGAATGGAAGCTATCTTT	CASSGGMEAIF
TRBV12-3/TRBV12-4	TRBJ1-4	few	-	TGTGCCAGCAGTTCCGGGGGGAAGGTTGAAAAACTGTTTTTT	CASSSGGKVEKLFF
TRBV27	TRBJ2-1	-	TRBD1	TGTGCCAGCAGTTTGACAGGGACCGTGGAGTTCTTC	CASSLTGTVEFF
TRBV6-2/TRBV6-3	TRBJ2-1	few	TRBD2	TGTGCCAGCAGTTACGCTAGCGGGAGTAAAAATGAGCAGTTCTTC	CASSYASGSKNEQFF
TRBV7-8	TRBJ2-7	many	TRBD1	TGTGCCAGCAGCCACAGACAGGGCTCGGGTGAGCAGTACTTC	CASSHRQGSGEQYF
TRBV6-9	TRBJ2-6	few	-	TGTGCCAGCAGTTCGTTAATTCCCGGGGCCAACGTCCTGACTTTC	CASSSLIPGANVLTF
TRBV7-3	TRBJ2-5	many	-	TGTGCCAGCAGCGAGGGACACCAAGAGACCCAGTACTTC	CASSEGHQETQYF
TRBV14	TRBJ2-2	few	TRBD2	TGTGCCAGCAGCCAAGCATCTGGACTAGCGGGACAGCTGTTTTTT	CASSQASGLAGQLFF
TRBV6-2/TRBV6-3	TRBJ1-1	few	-	TGTGCCAGCAGTTACTCGAATCAGCGGGAAGCTTTCTTT	CASSYSNQREAFF
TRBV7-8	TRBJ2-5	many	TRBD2	TGTGCCAGCAGCTTTAGCGGGAGTGGAGAGACCCAGTACTTC	CASSFSGSGETQYF
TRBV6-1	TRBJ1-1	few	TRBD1	TGTGCCAGCAGGAAACAGGGGCCGGGCACTGAAGCTTTCTTT	CASRKQGPGTEAFF
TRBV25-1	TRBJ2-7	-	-	TGTGCCAGCAGGGGAAGTAGTTCCTACGAGCAGTACTTC	CASRGSSSYEQYF
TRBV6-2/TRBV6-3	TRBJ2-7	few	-	TGTGCCAGCGGCAGCGCCCAAGGGGGCGAGCAGTACTTC	CASGSAQGGEQYF
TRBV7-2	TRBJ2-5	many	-	TGTGCCAGCAGCTTAGATCCTGGGGAGACCCAGTACTTC	CASSLDPGETQYF
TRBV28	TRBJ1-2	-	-	TGTGCCAGCAGCCCGGACCCCCCGTATATCTACACCTTC	CASSPDPPYIYTF
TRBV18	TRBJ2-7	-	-	TGTGCCAGCTCACCATATCGGGAGCCCTACGAGCAGTACTTC	CASSPYREPYEQYF
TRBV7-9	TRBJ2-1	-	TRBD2	TGTGCCAGCAGCAAAACTAGCGAAGATTACAATGAGCAGTTCTTC	CASSKTSEDYNEQFF
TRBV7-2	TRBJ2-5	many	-	TGTGCCAGCAGCGGGGATGCGAACCAAGAGACCCAGTACTTC	CASSGDANQETQYF
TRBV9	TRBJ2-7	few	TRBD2	TGTGCCAGCAGCGTAGGACTAGCACACGAGCAGTACTTC	CASSVGLAHEQYF
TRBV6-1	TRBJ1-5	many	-	TGTGCCAGCAGTCCGCGACAGGAATTAAGCAATCAGCCCCAGCATTTT	CASSPRQELSNQPQHF
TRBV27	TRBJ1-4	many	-	TGTGCCAGCAGTTCCCCCGACCGAAGGAAACTGTTTTTT	CASSSPDRRKLFF
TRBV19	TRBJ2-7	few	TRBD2	TGTGCCAGTAGTGCCCGATGGGCGGGAGGCCACGAGCAGTACTTC	CASSARWAGGHEQYF
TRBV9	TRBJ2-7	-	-	TGTGCCAGCAGCCCCGGGGACGCGCCTAACTACGAGCAGTACTTC	CASSPGDAPNYEQYF
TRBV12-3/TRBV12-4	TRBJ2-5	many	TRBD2	TGTGCCAGCAGTAGAGAGGGACTAGGCCAAGAGACCCAGTACTTC	CASSREGLGQETQYF
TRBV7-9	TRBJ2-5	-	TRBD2	TGTGCCAGCAGACCGGACCTGCGGGATGGGAGCGGGAGTAGAGAGACCCAGTACTTC	CASRPDLRDGSGSRETQYF
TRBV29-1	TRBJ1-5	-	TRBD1	TGCAGCGTCAGCAGGGGGTACAATCAGCCCCAGCATTTT	CSVSRGYNQPQHF
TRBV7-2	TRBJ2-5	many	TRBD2	TGTGCCAGCGGTCCTAGGCTAGCGGGAGCTGAGACCCAGTACTTC	CASGPRLAGAETQYF
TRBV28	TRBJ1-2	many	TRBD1	TGTGCCAGCAGTCCCCCGACAGGGGTAAATGGCTACACCTTC	CASSPPTGVNGYTF
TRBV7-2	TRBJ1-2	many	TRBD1	TGTGCCAGCAGCCCCCGACAGGGCACTTATCGCTACACCTTC	CASSPRQGTYRYTF
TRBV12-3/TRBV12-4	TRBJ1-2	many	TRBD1	TGTGCCAGCAGTATGACAGGGTATGGCTACACCTTC	CASSMTGYGYTF